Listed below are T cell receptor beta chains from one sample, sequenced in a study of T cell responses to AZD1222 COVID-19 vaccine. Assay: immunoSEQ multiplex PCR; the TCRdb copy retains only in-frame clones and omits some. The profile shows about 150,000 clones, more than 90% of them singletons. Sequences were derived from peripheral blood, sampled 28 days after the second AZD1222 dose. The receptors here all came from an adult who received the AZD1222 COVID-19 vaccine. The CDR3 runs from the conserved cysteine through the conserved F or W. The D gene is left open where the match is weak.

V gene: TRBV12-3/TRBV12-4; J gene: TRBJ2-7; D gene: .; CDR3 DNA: TGTGCCAGCAGGATGAAGGGAACCTACGAGCAGTACTTC; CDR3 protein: CASRMKGTYEQYF
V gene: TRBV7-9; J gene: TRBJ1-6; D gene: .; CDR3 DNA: TGTGCCAGCAGCTTGGGCAGGGGTTCCAATTCACCCCTCCACTTT; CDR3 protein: CASSLGRGSNSPLHF
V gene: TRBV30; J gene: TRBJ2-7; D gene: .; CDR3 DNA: TGTGCCTGGAGGAACAGGGGCGCGGGGATTTACGAGCAGTACTTC; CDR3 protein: CAWRNRGAGIYEQYF
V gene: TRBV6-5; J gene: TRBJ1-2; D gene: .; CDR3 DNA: TGTGCCAGCAGTTACAGGGGTGGTGGCTACACCTTC; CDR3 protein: CASSYRGGGYTF
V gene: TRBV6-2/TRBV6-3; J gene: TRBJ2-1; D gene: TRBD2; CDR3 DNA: TGTGCCAGCAGTTACGACACTAGCGGGTGGGGCTCCTACAATGAGCAGTTCTTC; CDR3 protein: CASSYDTSGWGSYNEQFF
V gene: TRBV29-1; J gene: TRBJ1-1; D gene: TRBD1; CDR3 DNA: TGCAGCGCAGACAGGGAGGGAATGAACACTGAAGCTTTCTTT; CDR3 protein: CSADREGMNTEAFF
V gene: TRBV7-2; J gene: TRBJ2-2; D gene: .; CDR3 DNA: TGTGCCAGCTCACCTACAGTGAACACCGGGGAGCTGTTTTTT; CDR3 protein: CASSPTVNTGELFF
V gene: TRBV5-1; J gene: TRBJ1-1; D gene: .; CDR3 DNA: TGCGCCAGCAGCTTGGAAACCCTGGTGAACACTGAAGCTTTCTTT; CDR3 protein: CASSLETLVNTEAFF
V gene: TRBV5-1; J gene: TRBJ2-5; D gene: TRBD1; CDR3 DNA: TGCGCCTGCGGGACAGGACAAGAGACCCAGTACTTC; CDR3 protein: CACGTGQETQYF
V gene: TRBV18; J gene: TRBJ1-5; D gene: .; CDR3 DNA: TGTGCCAGCTCAGCGGGACATTTTAATCAGCCCCAGCATTTT; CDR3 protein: CASSAGHFNQPQHF
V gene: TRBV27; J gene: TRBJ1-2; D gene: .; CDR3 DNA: TGTGCCAGCAGACGTTACCAACGTGAGGGACGCCGCTATGGCTACACCTTC; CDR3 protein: CASRRYQREGRRYGYTF
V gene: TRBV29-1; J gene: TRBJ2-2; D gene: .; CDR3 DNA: TGCAGCGTTGCGGGTGGGAACGGCGGGGAGCTGTTTTTT; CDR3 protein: CSVAGGNGGELFF
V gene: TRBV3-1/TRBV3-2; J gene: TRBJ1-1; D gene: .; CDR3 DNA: TGTGCCAGCAGCCAAGGAGGTAGTGGCACTGAAGCTTTCTTT; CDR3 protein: CASSQGGSGTEAFF
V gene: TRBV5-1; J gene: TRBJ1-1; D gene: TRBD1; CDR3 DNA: TGCGCCAGCAGCTTATTGGCAGGGGGGAACACTGAAGCTTTCTTT; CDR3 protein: CASSLLAGGNTEAFF
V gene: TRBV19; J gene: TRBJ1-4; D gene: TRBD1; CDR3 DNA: TGTGCCAGTACCATATGGCGCAGGGGGCGGGAGGAAAAACTGTTTTTT; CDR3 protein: CASTIWRRGREEKLFF
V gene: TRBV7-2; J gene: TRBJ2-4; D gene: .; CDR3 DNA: TGTGCCAGCAGCCCCGGGGCTGGGGGATCGGACATTCAGTACTTC; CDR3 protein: CASSPGAGGSDIQYF